Included here is one T cell receptor beta chain sequence, with context. What it recognizes is unknown. The PCR made use of 60 Vbeta and 13 Jbeta primers. TCRdb's table, derived via immunoSEQ multiplex PCR, lists solely in-frame clones and lacks some. In the table there are more than 90,000 clones, about four fifths of which are singletons. This CDR3 has 14 amino acids. From germline, CDR1 is WNHNN and CDR2 SYGVQD (reference sequence). V shed 2 bases, J shed 6 bases, and the junction held 5 bases outside the gene matches. This sample was included in a study of cytomegalovirus exposure and HLA in healthy donors. Study outcomes and limitations: Sequence variants that were highly shared formed a cluster that was likely a sequencing artifact. Later on, an analysis found that several of the most significant clusters appeared to be linked to common viral pathogens, which included parvovirus B19. V- and J-gene trimming in TCR beta was tied to a missense DCLRE1C variant by an analysis performed later.

The clonotype originates from a man aged 25 to 40 in good health and CMV-seropositive. The specimen was PBMCs. The chain recombines TRBV10-1 with TRBJ2-7; 9 bases map to TRBD1. The CDR3 DNA sequence: TGCGCCAGCAGTGAGGGGACAGGGAAGGTCGAGCAGTACTTC. Protein product: CASSEGTGKVEQYF.